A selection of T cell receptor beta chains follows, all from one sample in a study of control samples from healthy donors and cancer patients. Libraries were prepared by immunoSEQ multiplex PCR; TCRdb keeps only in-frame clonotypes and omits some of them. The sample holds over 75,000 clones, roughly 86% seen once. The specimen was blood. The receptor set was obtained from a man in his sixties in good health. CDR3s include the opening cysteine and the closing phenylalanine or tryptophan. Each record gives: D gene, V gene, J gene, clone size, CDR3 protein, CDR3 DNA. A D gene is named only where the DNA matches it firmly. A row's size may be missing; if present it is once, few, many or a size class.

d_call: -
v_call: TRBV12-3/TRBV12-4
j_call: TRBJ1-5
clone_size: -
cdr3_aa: CASQRGNQPQHF
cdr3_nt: TGTGCCAGCCAAAGAGGCAATCAGCCCCAGCATTTT

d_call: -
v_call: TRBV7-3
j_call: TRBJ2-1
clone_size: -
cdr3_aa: CASSLEGGVYNEQFF
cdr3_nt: TGTGCCAGCAGCTTAGAAGGGGGTGTATACAATGAGCAGTTCTTC

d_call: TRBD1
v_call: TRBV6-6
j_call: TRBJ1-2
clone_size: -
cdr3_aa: CASRLGQGGYTF
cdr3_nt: TGTGCCAGCAGGCTCGGACAGGGTGGCTACACCTTC

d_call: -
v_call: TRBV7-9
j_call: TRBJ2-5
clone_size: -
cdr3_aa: CASSLTVGGLETQYF
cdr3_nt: TGTGCCAGCAGCTTAACGGTGGGGGGTTTGGAGACCCAGTACTTC

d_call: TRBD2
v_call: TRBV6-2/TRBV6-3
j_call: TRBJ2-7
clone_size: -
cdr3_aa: CASSWPTGSGDSYEQYF
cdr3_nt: TGTGCCAGCAGTTGGCCCACGGGTAGCGGGGATTCATACGAGCAGTACTTC

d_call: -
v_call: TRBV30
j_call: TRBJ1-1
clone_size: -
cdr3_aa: CAWSQGYTEAFF
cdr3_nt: TGTGCCTGGTCGCAGGGGTACACTGAAGCTTTCTTT

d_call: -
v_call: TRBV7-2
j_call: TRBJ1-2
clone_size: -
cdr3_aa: CASSPLMGALF
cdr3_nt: TGTGCCAGCAGCCCCCTGATGGGGGCACTCTTC

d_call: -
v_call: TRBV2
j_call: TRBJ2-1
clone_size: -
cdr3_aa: CASSQDGSYNEQFF
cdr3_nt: TGTGCCAGCAGTCAGGACGGAAGCTACAATGAGCAGTTCTTC

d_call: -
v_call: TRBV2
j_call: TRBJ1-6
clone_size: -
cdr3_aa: CASTKNSPLHF
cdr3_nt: TGTGCCAGCACGAAGAATTCACCCCTCCACTTT

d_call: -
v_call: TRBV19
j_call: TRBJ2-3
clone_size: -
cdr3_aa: CASSRGLTAATDTQYF
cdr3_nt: TGTGCCAGTAGTAGAGGACTAACCGCAGCCACAGATACGCAGTATTTT

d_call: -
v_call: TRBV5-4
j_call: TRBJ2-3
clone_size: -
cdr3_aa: CASSFGGDPDTQYF
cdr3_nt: TGTGCCAGCAGCTTTGGTGGGGATCCAGATACGCAGTATTTT

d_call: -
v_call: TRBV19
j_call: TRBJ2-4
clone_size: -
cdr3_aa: CASIGEADIQYF
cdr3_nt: TGTGCCAGTATTGGGGAGGCAGACATTCAGTACTTC

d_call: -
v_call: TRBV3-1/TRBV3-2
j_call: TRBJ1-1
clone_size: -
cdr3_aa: CASSQDISRGGTEAFF
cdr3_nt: TGTGCCAGCAGCCAAGATATCTCCAGGGGAGGGACTGAAGCTTTCTTT

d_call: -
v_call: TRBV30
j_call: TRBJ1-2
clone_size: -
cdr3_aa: CAWIGGGLANYGYTF
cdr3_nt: TGTGCCTGGATAGGAGGGGGTTTAGCTAACTATGGCTACACCTTC

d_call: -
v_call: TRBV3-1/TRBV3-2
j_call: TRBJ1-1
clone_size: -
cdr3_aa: CASSQDSEAFF
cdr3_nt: TGTGCCAGCAGCCAAGACAGTGAAGCTTTCTTT

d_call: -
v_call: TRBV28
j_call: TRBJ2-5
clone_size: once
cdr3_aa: CASSFGVGSPETQYF
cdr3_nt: TGTGCCAGCAGTTTTGGGGTCGGTAGCCCCGAGACCCAGTACTTC

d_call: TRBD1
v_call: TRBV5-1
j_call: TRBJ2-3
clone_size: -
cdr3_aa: CASSLGGNPDTQYF
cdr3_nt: TGCGCCAGCAGCTTAGGGGGCAACCCGGATACGCAGTATTTT

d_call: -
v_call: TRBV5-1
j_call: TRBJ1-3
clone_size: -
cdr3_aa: CASSRDRPANTIYF
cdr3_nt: TGCGCCAGCAGCCGTGACAGACCCGCAAACACCATATATTTT

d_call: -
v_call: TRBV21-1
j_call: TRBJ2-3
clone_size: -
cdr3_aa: CASSKVPDTTITGDTQYF
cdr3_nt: TGTGCCAGCAGCAAAGTACCAGACACAACAATAACGGGAGATACGCAGTATTTT

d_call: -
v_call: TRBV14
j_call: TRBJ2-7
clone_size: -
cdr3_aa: CASSQGGGFLGPFSYEQYF
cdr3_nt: TGTGCCAGCAGCCAAGGCGGCGGGTTTCTGGGCCCTTTCTCCTACGAGCAGTACTTC

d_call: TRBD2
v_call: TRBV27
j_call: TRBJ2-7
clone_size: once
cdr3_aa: CASSLSIAGGTEQYF
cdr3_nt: TGTGCCAGCAGTTTATCGATAGCGGGGGGAACGGAGCAGTACTTC

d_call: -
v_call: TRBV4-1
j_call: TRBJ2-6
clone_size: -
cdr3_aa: CASSQPRGANVLTF
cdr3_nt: TGCGCCAGCAGCCAACCCCGTGGGGCCAACGTCCTGACTTTC

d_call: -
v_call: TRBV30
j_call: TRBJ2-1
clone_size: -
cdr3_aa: CAIRKGAYNEQFF
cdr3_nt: TGTGCCATACGAAAGGGAGCCTACAATGAGCAGTTCTTC

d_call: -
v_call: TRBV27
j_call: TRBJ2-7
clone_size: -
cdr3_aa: CASSLGTSREQYF
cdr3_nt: TGTGCCAGCAGTCTAGGGACATCCCGCGAGCAGTACTTC

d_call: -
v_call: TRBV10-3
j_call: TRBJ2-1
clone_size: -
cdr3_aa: CAISEGGLDYNEQFF
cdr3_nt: TGTGCCATCAGTGAGGGTGGCCTCGATTACAATGAGCAGTTCTTC

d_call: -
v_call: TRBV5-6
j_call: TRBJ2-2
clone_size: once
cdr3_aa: CASSPFGAANTGELFF
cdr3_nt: TGTGCCAGCAGCCCCTTTGGGGCGGCAAACACCGGGGAGCTGTTTTTT

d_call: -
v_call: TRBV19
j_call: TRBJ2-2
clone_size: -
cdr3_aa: CASSIVRDSGLFF
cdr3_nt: TGTGCCAGTAGTATAGTTCGGGATTCGGGGCTGTTTTTT

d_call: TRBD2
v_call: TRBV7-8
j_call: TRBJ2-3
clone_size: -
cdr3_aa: CASSFRHGALAGTTDTQYF
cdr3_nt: TGTGCCAGCAGCTTTCGGCACGGGGCCCTAGCGGGAACTACAGATACGCAGTATTTT

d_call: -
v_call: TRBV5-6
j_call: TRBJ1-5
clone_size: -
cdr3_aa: CASTKGRHQPQHF
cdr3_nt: TGTGCCAGCACCAAGGGGAGACATCAGCCCCAGCATTTT

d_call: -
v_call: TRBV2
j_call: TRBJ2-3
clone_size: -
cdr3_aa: CASLVGRLMIDTQYF
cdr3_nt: TGTGCCAGCCTCGTCGGCAGGTTAATGATCGATACGCAGTATTTT

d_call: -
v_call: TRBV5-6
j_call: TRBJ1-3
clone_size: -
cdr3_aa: CASSPDRRGSGNTIYF
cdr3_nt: TGTGCCAGCAGCCCGGACAGAAGGGGCTCTGGAAACACCATATATTTT

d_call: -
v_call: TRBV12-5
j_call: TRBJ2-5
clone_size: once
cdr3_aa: CASGLVSSLKGQETQYF
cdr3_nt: TGTGCTAGTGGTTTGGTCTCCTCGTTAAAGGGTCAAGAGACCCAGTACTTC

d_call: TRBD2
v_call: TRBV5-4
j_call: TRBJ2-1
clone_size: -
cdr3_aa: CASSSTSAGYNEQFF
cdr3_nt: TGTGCCAGCAGTTCGACTAGCGCGGGCTACAATGAGCAGTTCTTC

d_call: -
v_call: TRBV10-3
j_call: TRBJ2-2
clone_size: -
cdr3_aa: CAISEGTLRANTGELFF
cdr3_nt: TGTGCCATCAGTGAGGGGACTCTGAGGGCGAACACCGGGGAGCTGTTTTTT

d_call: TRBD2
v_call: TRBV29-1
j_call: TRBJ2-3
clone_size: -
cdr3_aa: CSVEDRLAGSTDTQYF
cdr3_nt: TGCAGCGTTGAAGATCGGCTAGCGGGTAGCACAGATACGCAGTATTTT

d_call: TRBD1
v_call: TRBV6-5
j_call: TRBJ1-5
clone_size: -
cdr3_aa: CASSSTGQGSQPQHF
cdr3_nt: TGTGCCAGCAGTTCTACGGGACAGGGGTCTCAGCCCCAGCATTTT

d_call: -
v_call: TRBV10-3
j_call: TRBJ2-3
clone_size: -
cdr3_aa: CAISENGWGTDTQYF
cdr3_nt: TGTGCCATCAGTGAAAACGGATGGGGCACAGATACGCAGTATTTT

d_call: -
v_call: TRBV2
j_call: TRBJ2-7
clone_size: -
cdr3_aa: CASRASGEQYF
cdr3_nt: TGTGCCAGCAGGGCTTCGGGAGAGCAGTACTTC

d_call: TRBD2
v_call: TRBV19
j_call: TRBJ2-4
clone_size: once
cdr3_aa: CASSIPWTSGTLAKNIQYF
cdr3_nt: TGTGCCAGTAGTATACCTTGGACTAGCGGTACCTTAGCCAAAAACATTCAGTACTTC

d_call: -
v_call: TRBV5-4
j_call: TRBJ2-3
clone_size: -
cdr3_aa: CASNPGGGGSDTQYF
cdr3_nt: TGTGCCAGCAACCCCGGAGGGGGTGGGTCAGATACGCAGTATTTT

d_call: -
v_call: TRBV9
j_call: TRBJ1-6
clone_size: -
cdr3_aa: CASSVGSSYNSPLHF
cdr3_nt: TGTGCCAGCAGCGTAGGGAGCTCCTATAATTCACCCCTCCACTTT

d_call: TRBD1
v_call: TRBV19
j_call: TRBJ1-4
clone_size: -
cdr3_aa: CASTYDRGTNEKLFF
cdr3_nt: TGTGCCAGTACTTACGACAGGGGAACTAATGAAAAACTGTTTTTT

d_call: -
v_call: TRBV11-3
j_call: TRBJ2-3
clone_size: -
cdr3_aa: CASSLDRGEHTDTQYF
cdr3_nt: TGTGCCAGCAGCTTAGACAGGGGGGAGCACACAGATACGCAGTATTTT

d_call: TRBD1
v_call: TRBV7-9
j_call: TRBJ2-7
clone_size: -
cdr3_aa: CASSSVGQGRHEQYF
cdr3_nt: TGTGCCAGCAGCAGCGTCGGACAGGGGAGACACGAGCAGTACTTC

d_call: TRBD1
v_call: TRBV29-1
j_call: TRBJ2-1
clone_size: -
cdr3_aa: CSVLRGTGTGNEQFF
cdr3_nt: TGCAGCGTCCTGAGGGGAACCGGGACAGGTAATGAGCAGTTCTTC

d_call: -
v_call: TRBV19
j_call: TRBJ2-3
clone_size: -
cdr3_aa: CASSIQGGWGTDTQYF
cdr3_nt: TGTGCCAGTAGTATTCAAGGGGGTTGGGGCACAGATACGCAGTATTTT

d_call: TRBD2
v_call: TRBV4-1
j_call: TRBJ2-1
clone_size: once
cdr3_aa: CASSQGPQRGSSYNEQFF
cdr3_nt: TGCGCCAGCAGCCAAGGGCCCCAGCGGGGGAGCTCCTACAATGAGCAGTTCTTC

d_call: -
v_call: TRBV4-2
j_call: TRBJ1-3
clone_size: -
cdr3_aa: CASSQYPNSGNTIYF
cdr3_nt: TGTGCCAGCAGCCAATACCCAAACTCTGGAAACACCATATATTTT